This TCR beta chain is from a study of T cells in narcolepsy. At the level of the study: Enrolled donors included narcolepsy type 1 or type 2 patients and healthy controls. Findings of the study overall: No autoreactive T cell clone sequences appeared in some memory CD4+ repertoires. Autoreactive HCRT-specific and TRIB2-specific clonotypes were marked in same-patient CSF-versus-blood CD4+ comparisons. Autoreactive clonotypes reportedly recurred in blood of same and different patients, not controls.

About this clone: Its matching antigen is unknown.

The assay was immunoSEQ multiplex PCR, and TCRdb's table has in-frame clones only and misses some. The repertoire holds about 24,000 clones, with 75% to 85% as singletons. Trimming took 4 bases from V and 5 from J; bases not matched to a gene: 10. The CDR3 sequence is 17 residues long. The germline V gene encodes CDR1 SGHRS and CDR2 YFSETQ. The sample consisted of memory (CD45RA-) CD4+ T cells from blood. The rearrangement links TRBV5-1 to TRBJ2-2; 11 nucleotides align to TRBD2. The clonotype originates from a human donor in good health. CDR3 residues: CASSLLAGERGTGELFF. The DNA of the CDR3 is TGCGCCAGCAGCCTACTAGCGGGAGAAAGGGGGACCGGGGAGCTGTTTTTT. The whole variable domain, remainder taken from reference TRBV5-1 and TRBJ2-2, is KAGVTQTPRYLIKTRGQQVTLSCSPISGHRSVSWYQQTPGQGLQFLFEYFSETQRNKGNFPGRFSGRQFSNSRSEMNVSTLELGDSALYLCASSLLAGERGTGELFFGEGSRLTVL.